This T cell receptor beta chain comes out of a study of response to subunit inactivated influenza vaccine. Whole-study findings and limits: Each seasonal influenza vaccination recruits few new T cells, the authors suggested.

CDR3 length: 13 amino acids. V was shortened by 3 bases and J by 2 bases, with 11 bases between the two germline ends. Per germline, CDR1 DFQATT and CDR2 SNEGSKA (reference sequence). One entry per CDR3 protein results from TCRdb running MiXCR on the RT-PCR reads. The sample has some 500,000 distinct CDR3 sequences, approximately 12% seen once. A few counts support this clonotype. Antigen unknown. This specimen consisted of PBMCs from blood, obtained about 40 days after vaccination. This clonotype was sampled from a man in his fifties who received an inactivated influenza vaccine. This chain uses TRBV20-1 with TRBJ2-7, with D tentatively TRBD1 or TRBD2 (5 bases each). The CDR3 loop is CSASVGVPYEQYF. The CDR3 coding sequence is TGCAGTGCTAGCGTGGGGGTCCCCTACGAGCAGTACTTC.